Listed below are T cell receptor beta chains from one sample, sequenced in a study of human T cells and chemical hapten exposure. TCRdb re-derived calls from the RACE reads in MiXCR, one entry per CDR3 protein. The table includes about 120,000 distinct CDR3 sequences, about 13% detected once. Sequencing used whole blood, obtained in connection with sensitization to the hapten diphenylcyclopropenone (DPC). The receptor source for this set is a woman under 30 with alopecia areata. Some clones in this sample may be carry-over from other donors' samples. The CDR3 runs from the conserved cysteine through the conserved F or W. The D gene is left open where the match is weak. Rows may omit the clone size; those that give it use once, few, many or a size class.

>TRBJ1-2|TRBV3-1|.|.
CASSPNWGPANYGYTF
TGTGCCAGCAGCCCCAACTGGGGCCCGGCAAACTATGGCTACACCTTC
>TRBJ2-7|TRBV2|.|.
CATQGYEQYF
TGTGCCACCCAAGGGTATGAGCAGTACTTC
>TRBJ2-7|TRBV12-3/TRBV12-4|.|.
CASSPGAHGGYEQYF
TGTGCCAGCTCGCCCGGGGCGCACGGGGGATACGAGCAGTACTTC
>TRBJ1-4|TRBV10-2|.|many
CASSAIKGLNLLFF
TGCGCCAGCAGTGCGATTAAGGGGTTGAATTTGCTGTTTTTT
>TRBJ1-1|TRBV27|.|many
CASSGEFHAFF
TGTGCCAGCAGCGGGGAATTTCATGCTTTCTTT
>TRBJ2-1|TRBV7-6|.|.
CASSLDDSSSSYNEQFF
TGTGCCAGCAGCTTAGATGACAGTTCTAGCTCCTACAATGAGCAGTTCTTC
>TRBJ1-1|TRBV10-3|TRBD1|many
CAISSPGQPNTEAFF
TGTGCCATCAGTAGCCCGGGACAGCCGAACACTGAAGCTTTCTTT
>TRBJ2-2|TRBV29-1|TRBD2|few
CSVDREGNTGELFF
TGCAGCGTTGACAGGGAGGGAAACACCGGGGAGCTGTTTTTT
>TRBJ2-7|TRBV7-2|TRBD2|.
CASSQLAGGHLSYEQYF
TGTGCCAGCAGCCAGCTAGCGGGGGGCCATCTATCCTACGAGCAGTACTTC
>TRBJ2-3|TRBV29-1|.|many
CSVEVLGTQYF
TGCAGCGTTGAAGTTCTGGGTACGCAGTATTTT
>TRBJ1-6|TRBV6-6|TRBD1|.
CASSYTTGAGGSPLHF
TGTGCCAGCAGTTACACCACAGGGGCGGGAGGCTCACCCCTCCACTTT
>TRBJ2-1|TRBV20-1|.|.
CSAIPTGSYNEQFF
TGCAGTGCTATTCCCACGGGGTCCTACAATGAGCAGTTCTTC
>TRBJ2-3|TRBV7-2|TRBD1|many
CASSLDRGIVSSTDTQYF
TGTGCCAGCAGCCTAGACAGGGGGATTGTTTCTAGCACAGATACGCAGTATTTT
>TRBJ1-4|TRBV2|.|.
CASRLLQGRSEKLFF
TGTGCCAGCAGGCTACTTCAGGGGAGAAGTGAAAAACTGTTTTTT
>TRBJ2-5|TRBV6-2/TRBV6-3|.|many
CASSLGGPQETQYF
TGTGCCAGCAGCCTTGGGGGTCCCCAAGAGACCCAGTACTTC
>TRBJ1-2|TRBV29-1|TRBD1|.
CSCVRGPYGYTF
TGCAGCTGCGTCAGGGGGCCCTATGGCTACACCTTC
>TRBJ2-7|TRBV18|.|few
CASSILRTDSSYEQYF
TGTGCCAGCTCAATCTTACGGACCGACAGCTCCTACGAGCAGTACTTC
>TRBJ2-1|TRBV6-2/TRBV6-3|TRBD2|.
CASSYFSSGGSEQFF
TGTGCCAGCAGTTACTTTTCTAGCGGGGGTAGTGAGCAGTTCTTC
>TRBJ2-1|TRBV14|.|many
CASSRHILNEQFF
TGTGCCAGCAGCCGACATATTCTGAATGAGCAGTTCTTC
>TRBJ2-7|TRBV4-2|.|few
CASSPDLLGTEQYF
TGTGCCAGCAGCCCCGATTTACTAGGAACGGAGCAGTACTTC
>TRBJ1-1|TRBV12-3/TRBV12-4|.|.
CASSFSARGRNTEAFF
TGTGCCAGCAGTTTTTCGGCCCGGGGGCGAAACACTGAAGCTTTCTTT
>TRBJ1-2|TRBV4-3|TRBD1|many
CASSFRTGVRDGYTF
TGCGCCAGCAGCTTCAGAACAGGGGTTAGGGATGGCTACACCTTC
>TRBJ2-2|TRBV12-3/TRBV12-4|.|few
CASSLRGLLNTGELFF
TGTGCCAGCAGTTTACGGGGACTCTTGAACACCGGGGAGCTGTTTTTT
>TRBJ2-7|TRBV28|TRBD1|many
CASRAQGASSYEQYF
TGTGCCAGCAGAGCACAGGGGGCGAGCTCCTACGAGCAGTACTTC
>TRBJ1-3|TRBV7-2|TRBD1|few
CASSSYRGPGNTIYF
TGTGCCAGCAGCTCTTACAGGGGCCCTGGAAACACCATATATTTT
>TRBJ2-2|TRBV7-6|.|few
CASSLVLMGGPGELFF
TGTGCCAGCAGCTTAGTGTTGATGGGGGGCCCCGGGGAGCTGTTTTTT